This is a list of T cell receptor beta chains from one sample in a study of T-cell reconstitution after alpha-beta-depleted transplantation in children. A single record per CDR3 protein comes from TCRdb applying MiXCR to the PCR reads. The data hold about 300,000 distinct CDR3 sequences, with around 10% observed a single time. Sequenced material: PBMCs, taken before TCRalphabeta/CD19-depleted stem cell transplant. These receptors all come from a boy less than two years old with acute myeloid leukemia, due to receive a stem cell transplant. CDR3s include the opening cysteine and the closing phenylalanine or tryptophan. Each record gives: J gene, D gene, V gene, clone size, CDR3 protein, CDR3 DNA. A D gene is named only where the DNA matches it firmly. The size of a clone is reported for some rows only, either as once, few or many, or as a class for expanded clones.

J gene: TRBJ2-5; D gene: .; V gene: TRBV25-1; clone size: many; CDR3 protein: CASSDGGVKTQYF; CDR3 DNA: TGTGCCAGCAGTGACGGGGGCGTGAAGACCCAGTACTTC
J gene: TRBJ2-1; D gene: .; V gene: TRBV15; clone size: many; CDR3 protein: CATSRGQVNEQFF; CDR3 DNA: TGTGCCACCAGCAGAGGACAGGTTAATGAGCAGTTCTTC
J gene: TRBJ2-7; D gene: TRBD1; V gene: TRBV28; clone size: many; CDR3 protein: CASRGGTGGNEQYF; CDR3 DNA: TGTGCCAGCAGGGGGGGGACAGGGGGAAACGAGCAGTACTTC
J gene: TRBJ2-3; D gene: TRBD2; V gene: TRBV12-3/TRBV12-4; clone size: many; CDR3 protein: CASSFGPSGSTDTQYF; CDR3 DNA: TGTGCCAGCAGTTTCGGGCCTAGCGGGAGCACAGATACGCAGTATTTT
J gene: TRBJ2-3; D gene: TRBD2; V gene: TRBV5-5; clone size: many; CDR3 protein: CASSPIQGSGSPDTQYF; CDR3 DNA: TGTGCCAGCAGCCCCATCCAGGGTAGCGGGAGTCCAGATACGCAGTATTTT
J gene: TRBJ1-5; D gene: .; V gene: TRBV7-2; clone size: many; CDR3 protein: CASSLAQGNQPQHF; CDR3 DNA: TGTGCCAGCAGCTTAGCACAGGGCAATCAGCCCCAGCATTTT
J gene: TRBJ1-2; D gene: .; V gene: TRBV27; clone size: many; CDR3 protein: CASSLSGANYGYTF; CDR3 DNA: TGTGCCAGCAGTTTATCAGGGGCTAACTATGGCTACACCTTC
J gene: TRBJ2-7; D gene: .; V gene: TRBV12-3/TRBV12-4; clone size: few; CDR3 protein: CASSLFGGLLYEQYF; CDR3 DNA: TGTGCCAGCAGTTTATTTGGAGGTCTCCTGTACGAGCAGTACTTC
J gene: TRBJ1-2; D gene: TRBD1; V gene: TRBV24-1; clone size: .; CDR3 protein: CATSDLNRGHGYTF; CDR3 DNA: TGTGCCACCAGTGATTTGAACAGGGGGCACGGCTACACCTTC
J gene: TRBJ2-3; D gene: TRBD1; V gene: TRBV7-2; clone size: few; CDR3 protein: CASSLDRGVDTQYF; CDR3 DNA: TGTGCCAGCAGCTTAGACAGGGGTGTGGATACGCAGTATTTT
J gene: TRBJ2-1; D gene: TRBD2; V gene: TRBV7-3; clone size: few; CDR3 protein: CASSLTGGSGAYNEQFF; CDR3 DNA: TGTGCCAGCAGCTTAACGGGGGGTAGCGGGGCTTACAATGAGCAGTTCTTC
J gene: TRBJ2-6; D gene: .; V gene: TRBV9; clone size: .; CDR3 protein: CASSVERTGANVLTF; CDR3 DNA: TGTGCCAGCAGCGTAGAACGGACTGGGGCCAACGTCCTGACTTTC
J gene: TRBJ2-1; D gene: .; V gene: TRBV29-1; clone size: many; CDR3 protein: CSVAPVDEQFF; CDR3 DNA: TGCAGCGTTGCTCCGGTTGATGAGCAGTTCTTC
J gene: TRBJ2-3; D gene: .; V gene: TRBV5-1; clone size: many; CDR3 protein: CASTPNGAGHPDTQYF; CDR3 DNA: TGCGCCAGCACCCCAAACGGGGCGGGGCACCCAGATACGCAGTATTTT
J gene: TRBJ1-1; D gene: TRBD1; V gene: TRBV5-1; clone size: .; CDR3 protein: CASSFPGQGAEAFF; CDR3 DNA: TGCGCCAGCAGCTTTCCGGGACAGGGAGCTGAAGCTTTCTTT
J gene: TRBJ2-1; D gene: .; V gene: TRBV5-5; clone size: many; CDR3 protein: CASSLVERPSYNEQFF; CDR3 DNA: TGTGCCAGCAGCTTGGTTGAGCGGCCTTCCTACAATGAGCAGTTCTTC
J gene: TRBJ2-1; D gene: TRBD2; V gene: TRBV4-2; clone size: many; CDR3 protein: CASSQRGGSYNEQFF; CDR3 DNA: TGTGCCAGCAGCCAGCGGGGGGGCTCCTACAATGAGCAGTTCTTC
J gene: TRBJ2-5; D gene: .; V gene: TRBV28; clone size: many; CDR3 protein: CASSLSEGGFQETQYF; CDR3 DNA: TGTGCCAGCAGTTTGAGCGAGGGCGGGTTCCAAGAGACCCAGTACTTC
J gene: TRBJ1-6; D gene: .; V gene: TRBV16; clone size: many; CDR3 protein: CASSQSWGQNSPLHF; CDR3 DNA: TGTGCCAGCAGCCAGTCGTGGGGGCAGAATTCACCCCTCCACTTT
J gene: TRBJ2-2; D gene: TRBD1; V gene: TRBV5-1; clone size: many; CDR3 protein: CASSPGQGLTGELFF; CDR3 DNA: TGCGCCAGCAGCCCGGGACAGGGGCTCACCGGGGAGCTGTTTTTT
J gene: TRBJ1-3; D gene: .; V gene: TRBV28; clone size: few; CDR3 protein: CASSSPDGSGNTIYF; CDR3 DNA: TGTGCCAGCAGTTCCCCGGACGGATCTGGAAACACCATATATTTT
J gene: TRBJ2-5; D gene: TRBD2; V gene: TRBV10-1; clone size: few; CDR3 protein: CASSPGLAGIETQYF; CDR3 DNA: TGCGCCAGCAGTCCCGGACTAGCAGGCATAGAGACCCAGTACTTC
J gene: TRBJ2-6; D gene: .; V gene: TRBV20-1; clone size: few; CDR3 protein: CSARGPKQARSGANVLTF; CDR3 DNA: TGCAGTGCTAGGGGGCCGAAGCAGGCCCGATCTGGGGCCAACGTCCTGACTTTC
J gene: TRBJ2-3; D gene: .; V gene: TRBV12-3/TRBV12-4; clone size: many; CDR3 protein: CASSYTPITDTQYF; CDR3 DNA: TGTGCCAGCAGTTACACACCCATCACAGATACGCAGTATTTT
J gene: TRBJ2-7; D gene: .; V gene: TRBV10-3; clone size: many; CDR3 protein: CAISEPDTNYEQYF; CDR3 DNA: TGTGCCATCAGTGAACCAGATACCAACTACGAGCAGTACTTC
J gene: TRBJ2-4; D gene: .; V gene: TRBV4-2; clone size: many; CDR3 protein: CASSQDRGNGKNIQYF; CDR3 DNA: TGTGCCAGCAGCCAAGATCGGGGGAATGGCAAAAACATTCAGTACTTC
J gene: TRBJ1-4; D gene: TRBD1; V gene: TRBV5-1; clone size: few; CDR3 protein: CASSLAWGQGRREKLFF; CDR3 DNA: TGCGCCAGCAGCTTGGCGTGGGGACAGGGGAGGAGAGAAAAACTGTTTTTT